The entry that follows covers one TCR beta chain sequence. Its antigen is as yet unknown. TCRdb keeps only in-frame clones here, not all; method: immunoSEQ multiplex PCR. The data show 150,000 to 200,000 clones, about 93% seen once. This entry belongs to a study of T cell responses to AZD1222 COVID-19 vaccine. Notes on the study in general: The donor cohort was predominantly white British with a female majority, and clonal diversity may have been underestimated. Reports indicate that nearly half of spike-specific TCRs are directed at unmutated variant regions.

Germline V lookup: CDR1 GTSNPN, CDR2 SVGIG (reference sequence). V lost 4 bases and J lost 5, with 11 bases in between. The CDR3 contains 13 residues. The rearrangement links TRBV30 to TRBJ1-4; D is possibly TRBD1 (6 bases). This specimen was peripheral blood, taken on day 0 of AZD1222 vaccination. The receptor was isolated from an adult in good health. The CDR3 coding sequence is TGTGCCTGGACAGGACAGATCAATGAAAAACTGTTTTTT. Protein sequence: CAWTGQINEKLFF.